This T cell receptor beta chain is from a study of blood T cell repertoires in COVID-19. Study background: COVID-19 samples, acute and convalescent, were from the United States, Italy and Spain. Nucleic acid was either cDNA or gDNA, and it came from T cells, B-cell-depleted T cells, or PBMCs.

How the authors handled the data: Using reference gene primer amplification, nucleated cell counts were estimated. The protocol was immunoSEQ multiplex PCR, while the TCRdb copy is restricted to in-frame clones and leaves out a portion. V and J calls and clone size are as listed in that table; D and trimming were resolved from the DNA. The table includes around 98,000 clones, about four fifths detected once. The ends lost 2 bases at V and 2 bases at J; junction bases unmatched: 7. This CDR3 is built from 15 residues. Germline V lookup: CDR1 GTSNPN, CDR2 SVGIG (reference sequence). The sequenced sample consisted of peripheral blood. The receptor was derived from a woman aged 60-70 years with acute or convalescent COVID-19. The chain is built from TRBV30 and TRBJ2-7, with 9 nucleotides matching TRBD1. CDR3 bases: TGTGCCTGGAGTCGCCTCGGGGACAGGGCCTACGAGCAGTACTTC. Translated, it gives CAWSRLGDRAYEQYF.